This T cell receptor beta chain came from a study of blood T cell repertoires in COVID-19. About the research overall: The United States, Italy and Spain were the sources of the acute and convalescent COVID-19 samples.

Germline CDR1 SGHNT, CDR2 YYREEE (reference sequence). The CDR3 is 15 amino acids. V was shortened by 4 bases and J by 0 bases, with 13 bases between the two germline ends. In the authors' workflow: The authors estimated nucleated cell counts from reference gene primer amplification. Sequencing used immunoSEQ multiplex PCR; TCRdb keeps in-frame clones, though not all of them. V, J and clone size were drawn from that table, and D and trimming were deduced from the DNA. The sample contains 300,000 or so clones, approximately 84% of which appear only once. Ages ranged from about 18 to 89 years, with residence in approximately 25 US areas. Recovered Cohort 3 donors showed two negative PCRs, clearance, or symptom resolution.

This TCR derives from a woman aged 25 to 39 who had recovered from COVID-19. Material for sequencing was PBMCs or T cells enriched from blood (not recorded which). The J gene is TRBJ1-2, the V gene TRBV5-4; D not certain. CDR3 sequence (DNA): TGTGCCAGCAGCGACCCAGGATCAGCTAACTATGGCTACACCTTC. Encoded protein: CASSDPGSANYGYTF.